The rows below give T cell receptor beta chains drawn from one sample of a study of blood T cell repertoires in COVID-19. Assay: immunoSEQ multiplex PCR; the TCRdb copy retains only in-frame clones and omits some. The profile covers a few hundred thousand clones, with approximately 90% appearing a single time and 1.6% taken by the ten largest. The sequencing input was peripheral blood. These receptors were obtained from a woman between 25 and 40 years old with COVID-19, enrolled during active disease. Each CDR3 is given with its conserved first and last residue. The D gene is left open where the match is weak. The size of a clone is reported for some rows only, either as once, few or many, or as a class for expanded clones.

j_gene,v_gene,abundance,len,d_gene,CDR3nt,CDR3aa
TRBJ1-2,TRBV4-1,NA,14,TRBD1,TGCGCCAGCAGCCAAACGACAGGGGACTATGGCTACACCTTC,CASSQTTGDYGYTF
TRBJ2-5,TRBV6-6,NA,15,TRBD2,TGTGCCAGCAATCCCGGGACTAGCGGGAAAGAGACCCAGTACTTC,CASNPGTSGKETQYF
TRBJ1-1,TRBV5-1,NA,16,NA,TGCGCCAGCAGCCCGACAGGAAGGCTAACGAACACTGAAGCTTTCTTT,CASSPTGRLTNTEAFF
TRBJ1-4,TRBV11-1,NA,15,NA,TGTGCCAGCAGCTTCAGTCCGGAAAGAGGGGAAAAACTGTTTTTT,CASSFSPERGEKLFF
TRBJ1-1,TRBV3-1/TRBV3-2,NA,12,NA,TGTGCCAGCAGCCAAGATATGCGTTACGCTTTCTTT,CASSQDMRYAFF
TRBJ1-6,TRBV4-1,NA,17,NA,TGCGCCAGCAGCCAACTTCCGGGCGGGGGGATTAATTCACCCCTCCACTTT,CASSQLPGGGINSPLHF
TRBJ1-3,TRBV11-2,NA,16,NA,TGTGCCAGCAGCAGGGCGGGCGGCAGCTCTGGAAACACCATATATTTT,CASSRAGGSSGNTIYF
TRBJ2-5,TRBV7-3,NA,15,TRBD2,TGTGCCAGCAGCCCGGGACTAGCGGGGCAAGAGACCCAGTACTTC,CASSPGLAGQETQYF
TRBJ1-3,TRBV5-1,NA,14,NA,TGCGCCAGCAGCTTGAGAGGGACTGGAAACACCATATATTTT,CASSLRGTGNTIYF
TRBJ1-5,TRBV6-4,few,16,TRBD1,TGTGCCAGCAGTGCCTTCGACAGGGGGCACAATCAGCCCCAGCATTTT,CASSAFDRGHNQPQHF
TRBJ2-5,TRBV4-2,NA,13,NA,TGTGCCAGCAGCCAATTAGTGCGAGAGACCCAGTACTTC,CASSQLVRETQYF
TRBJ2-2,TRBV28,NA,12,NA,TGTGCCAGCCGGGACTCGACTCGGGAGCTGTTTTTT,CASRDSTRELFF
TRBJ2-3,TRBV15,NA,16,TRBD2,TGTGCCACCAGCAGGGGGACGGGGGGTTCCACAGATACGCAGTATTTT,CATSRGTGGSTDTQYF
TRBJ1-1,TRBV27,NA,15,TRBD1,TGTGCCAGCAGTGTAGGGGGCTATGGGGACACTGAAGCTTTCTTT,CASSVGGYGDTEAFF
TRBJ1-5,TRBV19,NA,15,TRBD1,TGTGCCAGTAGTATACCGGACAGGGAAATTCAGCCCCAGCATTTT,CASSIPDREIQPQHF
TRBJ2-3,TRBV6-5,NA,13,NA,TGTGCCAGCAGTTACAGCCGATCGGATACGCAGTATTTT,CASSYSRSDTQYF
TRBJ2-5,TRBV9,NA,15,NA,TGTGCCAGCAGCCCCGGGGTAGCCAGATGGGAGACCCAGTACTTC,CASSPGVARWETQYF